These 13 T cell receptor beta chains were sequenced from one sample in a study of blood T cell repertoires in COVID-19 (dated by TCRdb to about 2020). Libraries were constructed by the immunoSEQ multiplex PCR assay. TCRdb stores this immuneACCESS table with in-frame sequences only. Part of the clones is absent; in the studies checked, under half of the shortfall reflects unresolved V genes, and no reason is known for the rest. The sample table shows about 150,000 clones, and around 83% are seen once. The ten largest clones represent less than 9% of the sample. Sequencing was done on a sample of peripheral blood. These receptors originate from a man aged 25-45 years with COVID-19, enrolled during active disease.

The chain recombines TRBV5-4 with TRBJ1-3; 8 bases agree with TRBD1. J was trimmed by 4 bases and V by 4 bases; bases with no gene match: 7. The CDR3 runs 15 residues. Germline V gene sequence: CDR1 SGHNT, CDR2 YYREEE (reference sequence). The CDR3 here is CASSGRTGPGNTIYF. As DNA, the CDR3 is TGTGCCAGCAGCGGACGGACAGGGCCCGGAAACACCATATATTTT. Drawing the rest from reference TRBV5-4 and TRBJ1-3, the complete variable domain is ETGVTQSPTHLIKTRGQQVTLRCSSQSGHNTVSWYQQALGQGPQFIFQYYREEENGRGNFPPRFSGLQFPNYSSELNVNALELDDSALYLCASSGRTGPGNTIYFGEGSWLTVV.

The gene calls are TRBV4-1 and TRBJ1-3; the D gene is possibly TRBD1 (5 bases). The CDR3 totals 15 residues. Trimming took 4 bases from V and 0 from J, leaving 10 bases between them. Per germline, CDR1 MGHRA and CDR2 YSYEKL. As DNA, the CDR3 is TGCGCCAGCAGCCTTTGGGGGGACTCTGGAAACACCATATATTTT. The encoded protein is CASSLWGDSGNTIYF.

The chain's CDR3 is CASSLAVAAAQHF. The CDR3 coding sequence is TGTGCCAGCAGCTTAGCGGTAGCGGCAGCCCAGCATTTT. V usage is TRBV7-2 and J usage is TRBJ1-5; D remains ambiguous. The CDR3 contains 13 residues. V was pared by 0 bases and J by 11 bases, with 11 bases between. CDR1 is SGHTA, CDR2 FQGNSA, per germline.

A few counts support this clone. The chain uses TRBV7-9 and TRBJ1-6; 10 nucleotides line up with TRBD1. Germline CDR1 and CDR2: SEHNR and FQNEAQ (reference sequence). The length of the CDR3 is 17 residues. V was clipped by 4 bases and J by 3 bases; unmatched bases: 6. Here the CDR3 reads CASSSWTGGRYNSPLHF. The CDR3 DNA reads TGTGCCAGCAGCTCCTGGACAGGGGGTCGCTATAATTCACCCCTCCACTTT.

V usage is TRBV19 and J usage is TRBJ2-1, with 7 bases fitting TRBD1. Germline CDR1 LNHDA, CDR2 SQIVND (reference sequence). V shed 5 bases, J shed 10 bases, and the junction held 8 bases outside the gene matches. CDR3 length: 13 residues. CDR3: CASSATGPNEQFF. CDR3 sequence (DNA): TGTGCCAGTAGTGCGACAGGGCCAAACGAGCAGTTCTTC. The full variable domain, its missing parts supplied by reference TRBV19 and TRBJ2-1, is DGGITQSPKYLFRKEGQNVTLSCEQNLNHDAMYWYRQDPGQGLRLIYYSQIVNDFQKGDIAEGYSVSREKKESFPLTVTSAQKNPTAFYLCASSATGPNEQFFGPGTRLTVL.

The chain employs TRBV23-1 and TRBJ2-3; perhaps TRBD1 as D (7 bases). TRBV23-1 is an open reading frame whose function is uncertain. CDR3 length: 14 residues. Trimming removed 1 base at V and 6 bases at J, with 11 bases between. CDR3 DNA: TGCGCCAGCAGTCAATGGCAGGGGGGTGATACGCAGTATTTT. This encodes CASSQWQGGDTQYF.

J is TRBJ2-1 and V is TRBV19; the D gene is possibly TRBD2 (6 bases). In germline, CDR1 is LNHDA, CDR2 SQIVND (reference sequence). The CDR3 covers 16 residues. Trimming took 3 bases from V and 1 from J, leaving 13 bases between them. For the CDR3, the DNA is TGTGCCAGTAGTATCAGGAGGGGTATTTCCTACAATGAGCAGTTCTTC. Protein: CASSIRRGISYNEQFF.

DNA of the CDR3: TGTGCCAGCAGCCCCATGGGGGGGCTTGACACCGGGGAGCTGTTTTTT. Translated: CASSPMGGLDTGELFF. V and J are TRBV4-2 and TRBJ2-2; D may be TRBD2 (7 bases). The CDR3 has 16 amino acids. Germline-derived CDR1 and CDR2 are LGHNA and YNFKEQ. The V end was cut by 4 bases, the J end by 3 bases, with 15 bases between.

This clone was observed a handful of times. J is TRBJ1-3 and V is TRBV12-3 or TRBV12-4; D is unclear. The CDR3 length is 13 residues. Trimming cost V 5 bases and J 1 base, with 6 bases left between them. Written as DNA, the CDR3 is TGTGCCAGCAGTCGAGGGTCTGGAAACACCATATATTTT. Residues: CASSRGSGNTIYF.

The V gene is TRBV7-6, the J gene TRBJ2-3; 9 positions match TRBD2. The trim removed 5 bases at V and 4 bases at J, leaving 7 bases unmatched. Germline V CDR1 and CDR2: SGHVS, FNYEAQ. This CDR3 comprises 15 residues. The CDR3 sequence is CASSRTGGRADTQYF. For the CDR3, the DNA is TGTGCCAGCAGCCGGACGGGCGGGAGGGCAGATACGCAGTATTTT.

The chain has TRBV15 and TRBJ2-5; D not resolved. Germline assignment: CDR1 LNHNV and CDR2 YYDKDF (reference sequence). The length of the CDR3 is 13 residues. Trimming pared 0 bases from V and 5 bases from J, leaving 7 bases between. The CDR3: CATSRDLEETQYF. DNA for the CDR3: TGTGCCACCAGCAGAGACCTCGAGGAGACCCAGTACTTC.

The gene calls are TRBV3-1 (or the pseudogene TRBV3-2) and TRBJ1-1; TRBD1 matches at 7 bases. Germline V gene sequence: CDR1 LGHDT, CDR2 YNNKEL (reference sequence). This CDR3 spans 14 amino acids. V shed 4 bases, J shed 5 bases, and the junction held 7 bases outside the gene matches. The DNA of the CDR3 is TGTGCCAGCAGCCTAAATGACAGGGTTACTGAAGCTTTCTTT. This encodes CASSLNDRVTEAFF.

The chain recombines TRBV6-5 with TRBJ2-1; 13 nucleotides align to TRBD2. Germline V gene sequence: CDR1 MNHEY, CDR2 SVGAGI. CDR3 size: 16 residues. V shed 0 bases and J 9 bases; nucleotides not matched to a gene: 5. The CDR3 protein is CASSYSGLAGYVEQFF. The CDR3 bases are TGTGCCAGCAGTTACTCGGGACTAGCGGGATACGTTGAGCAGTTCTTC.